One and the same sample provided the 4 T cell receptor beta chains below, sequenced in a study of cytomegalovirus exposure and HLA in healthy donors. The PCR was carried out with 60 Vbeta primers and 13 Jbeta primers. Measured with immunoSEQ multiplex PCR; TCRdb has only the in-frame clones, and not every one. Here the sample spans about 190,000 clones, over 75% being singletons. The sequenced material came from PBMCs. The receptor set was obtained from a man aged 40-50 years in good health and CMV-seropositive.

The CDR3 sequence is CASSVGDFKVYEQYF. The CDR3 region has the DNA TGTGCCAGCAGCGTAGGGGACTTTAAGGTCTACGAGCAGTACTTC. The chain is built from TRBV9 and TRBJ2-7, with D possibly being TRBD2 (6 bases). CDR3 length equals 15 residues. In germline, CDR1 is SGDLS, CDR2 YYNGEE. Trimming took 0 bases from V and 3 from J, leaving 13 bases between them.

A note on this clone: This sample also contains other DNA sequences that code for the same CDR3. V gene TRBV19 combines with J gene TRBJ1-5; D might be TRBD1 (5 bases). CDR1 is LNHDA and CDR2 is SQIVND in the germline V gene (reference sequence). The CDR3 loop spans 15 amino acids. V gave up 0 bases and J gave up 1 base, with 7 bases separating them. CDR3 amino acids: CASSIDGGSNQPQHF. CDR3 DNA: TGTGCCAGTAGTATAGATGGGGGGAGCAATCAGCCCCAGCATTTT.

This clone has only a few counts. The V gene is TRBV13, the J gene TRBJ2-7; D might be TRBD1 (6 bases). The CDR3 is 14 amino acids. Trimming removed 8 bases from V and 0 bases from J, with 14 bases in between. CDR1 and CDR2 from the germline V gene are PRHDT and FYEKMQ (reference sequence). CDR3 loop: CASGRDMTSYEQYF. Written as DNA, the CDR3 is TGTGCCAGCGGCCGGGACATGACCTCCTACGAGCAGTACTTC.

This clone was picked up a small number of times. The J gene is TRBJ2-2, the V gene TRBV7-3; 9 bases fit TRBD1. CDR3 length: 12 residues. Germline V gene lookup returns CDR1 SGHTA and CDR2 FQGTGA. V dropped 5 bases and J dropped 13; count of bases not matched to a gene: 5. CDR3 in amino acids: CASSIQGARLFF. CDR3 nucleotides: TGTGCCAGCAGCATACAGGGGGCTCGGCTGTTTTTT.